The clone carrying this TCR beta chain has only one observation. The antigen remains unidentified. Germline CDR1 is PRHDT and CDR2 is FYEKMQ (reference sequence). V shed 5 bases, J shed 0 bases, and the junction held 1 base outside the gene matches. CDR3 length: 15 amino acids. These data come from a study of T cell responses to AZD1222 COVID-19 vaccine. Study-wide results and caveats: Repertoires in all cases were sampled only once the peak T cell response had passed. Baseline antibody screening turned up just a handful of seropositive AZD1222 recipients.

Method: immunoSEQ multiplex PCR; TCRdb's copy keeps in-frame clones and lacks some. The sample has more than 95,000 clones; approximately 85% are singletons. Sequenced material: peripheral blood, taken on day 0 of MenACWY control vaccination. This TCR came from an adult in good health. V is TRBV13 and J is TRBJ1-4, with 9 positions matching TRBD1. CDR3 sequence reads: CASSRTGATNEKLFF. As DNA, the CDR3 is TGTGCCAGCAGCCGGACAGGGGCAACTAATGAAAAACTGTTTTTT.